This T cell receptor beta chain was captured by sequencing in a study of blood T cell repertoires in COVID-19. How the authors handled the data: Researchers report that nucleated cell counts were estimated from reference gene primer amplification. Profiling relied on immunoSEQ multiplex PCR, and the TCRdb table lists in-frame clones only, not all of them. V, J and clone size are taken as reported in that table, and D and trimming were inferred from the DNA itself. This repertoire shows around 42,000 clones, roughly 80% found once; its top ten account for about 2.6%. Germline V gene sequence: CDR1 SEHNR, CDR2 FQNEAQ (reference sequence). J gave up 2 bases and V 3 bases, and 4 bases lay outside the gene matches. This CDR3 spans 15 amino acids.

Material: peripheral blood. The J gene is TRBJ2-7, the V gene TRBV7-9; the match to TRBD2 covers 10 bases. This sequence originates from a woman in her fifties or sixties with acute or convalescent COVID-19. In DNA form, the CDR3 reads TGTGCCAGCAGCTTTCCAGCGGGGGGGACCTACGAGCAGTACTTC. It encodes CASSFPAGGTYEQYF.